This TCR beta chain was recovered during a study of blood T cell repertoires in COVID-19. Study-level information: Sites across the United States, Italy and Spain contributed samples from acute and convalescent COVID-19.

Per the original data handling: Reference gene primer amplification yielded estimated nucleated cell counts. The assay was immunoSEQ multiplex PCR, and TCRdb's table has in-frame clones only and misses some. Clone size and V and J calls were adopted from that table, with D and trimming inferred from the DNA. Here the sample spans 300,000 or so clones, over 80% being singletons. The CDR3 consists of 13 residues. Looked up from germline, CDR1 is MNHEY and CDR2 is SMNVEV (reference sequence). V was cut by 0 bases and J by 12 bases, with 9 bases left in between. The sample was peripheral blood. This clonotype originated in a middle-aged woman with acute or convalescent COVID-19. J is TRBJ1-6 and V is TRBV27; D gene uncertain. CDR3 residues: CASSLSGKRPLHF. The DNA for the CDR3 is TGTGCCAGCAGTTTATCCGGTAAAAGACCCCTCCACTTT.